This TCR beta chain stems from a study of T cell responses to AZD1222 COVID-19 vaccine. Findings and limits, study-wide: Clonal diversity may have been underestimated, and the donors were mostly white British, with more females than males.

The CDR3 has 15 residues. V lost 4 bases and J lost 5, with 18 bases in between. Germline CDR1 is LNHDA and CDR2 is SQIVND (reference sequence). About this clone: As yet, its antigen is unknown.

Here immunoSEQ multiplex PCR was the method, and the copy in TCRdb shows in-frame clones only, minus some. The sample has under 150,000 clones, 92% seen once. The receptor was derived from an adult in good health. The gene calls are TRBV19 and TRBJ2-7; a weak D match, TRBD1 (5 bases). The material was peripheral blood, obtained on day 0 of AZD1222 vaccination. The CDR3 region has the DNA TGTGCCAGTAGTACCCCCAGGGTAAGATTGGACGAGCAGTACTTC. It codes for CASSTPRVRLDEQYF.